This TCR beta chain was observed in a study of T cells in localized non-small cell lung cancer (dated by TCRdb to about 2020). Broadly, across the study: Comparing tumors with uninvolved tumor-adjacent lungs, the study looked at the T cell repertoires of approximately 250 patients with early-stage NSCLC. All 240 or so NSCLC patients in the cohort were treatment-naive and had localized lung tumors that were resected. The mean age of the NSCLC patients was approximately 71 years, with 130 or so men and about a hundred women.

As to this clone: Its antigen is not yet known. Within one base of it there is no much larger clone, and no base qualities were kept.

Broader findings and caveats from the paper: Because multi-region tumor sequencing was not performed, intratumor heterogeneity could not be ruled out. Since the design was exploratory, TCR variables were selected using unadjusted p-values with no false-discovery rate correction. Uninvolved tumor-adjacent lung showed the highest T cell clonality, higher than tumor, which suggests more focused antigenic responses in the uninvolved tumor-adjacent lung. A median of around 50 of the top 100 tumor clones were detected in paired uninvolved adjacent lung, and around 30 of these tumor clones were also found among the top 100 clones of the paired uninvolved adjacent lung. Higher T cell density in blood was associated with longer overall survival, whereas higher clonality in adjacent lung was associated with shorter survival.

TCR beta CDR3 regions were sequenced from DNA using the immunoSEQ Assay. The source study handled its data this way. T cell density was computed as TCR beta template counts normalized to usable DNA estimated by amplifying housekeeping genes. Richness was estimated using the preseqR package, with extrapolation to 400,000 templates for PBMC samples and to 120,000 templates for tissue samples. Clonality was calculated as one minus Pielou's evenness. Differential abundance testing on productive amino-acid clonotypes, with a minimum total count of 5 and an alpha of 0.1, was used to identify tissue-enriched TCRs. The Jaccard Index and the Morisita Overlap Index were used to quantify repertoire overlap between compartments. GLIPH clustered TCR beta CDR3s with public tetramer-defined viral CDR3s; viral motifs required at least three viral sequences plus V-gene enrichment. TCRdb took this table from immuneACCESS and kept in-frame rearrangements with V and J called. Such tables lack part of the clones; where checked against another copy, unresolved V genes explain under half of the gap, and the rest is unexplained. Clonal size and the V and J genes are those of that table, whereas D and trimming came from the DNA. Recorded for this sample are tens of thousands of clones; about 88% of them occurred a single time. The biggest ten clones account for more than 2% of the sample.

At diagnosis, peripheral blood, uninvolved tumor-adjacent lung and tumor were collected and stored as a combination of fresh-frozen and FFPE material. For TCR repertoire profiling, the blood samples were analyzed as peripheral blood mononuclear cells. This TCR came from a man aged 40 to 75 with stage II lung adenocarcinoma. Sequenced here: PBMCs, sampled before any cancer treatment.

The CDR3 region reads CASRRGIGEETQYF. The nucleotide sequence is TGCGCCAGCAGAAGAGGGATCGGAGAAGAGACCCAGTACTTC. In this chain, TRBV5-1 is recombined with TRBJ2-5, and the D gene may be TRBD2, 5 bases matching. From the germline V gene, CDR1 is SGHRS and CDR2 is YFSETQ. Trimming at the junction amounts to 5 bases on V and 3 bases on J, and the germline ends lie 14 bases apart. The CDR3 numbers 14 residues from cysteine through phenylalanine. The entry retains the CDR3 DNA only, 42 bases that are in frame from base 1.